This T cell receptor beta chain was identified in a study of T cell repertoires in cytomegalovirus infection. Study as a whole: TCR beta signatures that were public indicated CMV infection and matching HLA type.

V was trimmed by 1 base and J by 4 bases, leaving 8 bases between them. CDR3 length: 14 residues. Germline lookup yields CDR1 SGHTA and CDR2 FQGNSA. TCRdb independently ran MiXCR on the reads; one entry per CDR3 protein. Of some 300,000 distinct CDR3 sequences listed, around 10% were seen once; the top ten hold around 2.5%. This clonotype was recorded many times. V gene TRBV7-2 combines with J gene TRBJ1-5; D unresolved. This receptor was taken from a human donor in good health (CMV status not recorded). Some clones in this sample may be carry-over from other donors' samples. The sample comprised PBMCs. The CDR3, as DNA: TGTGCCAGCAGCTTAGATTCCGGGAATCAGCCCCAGCATTTT. It yields the protein CASSLDSGNQPQHF.